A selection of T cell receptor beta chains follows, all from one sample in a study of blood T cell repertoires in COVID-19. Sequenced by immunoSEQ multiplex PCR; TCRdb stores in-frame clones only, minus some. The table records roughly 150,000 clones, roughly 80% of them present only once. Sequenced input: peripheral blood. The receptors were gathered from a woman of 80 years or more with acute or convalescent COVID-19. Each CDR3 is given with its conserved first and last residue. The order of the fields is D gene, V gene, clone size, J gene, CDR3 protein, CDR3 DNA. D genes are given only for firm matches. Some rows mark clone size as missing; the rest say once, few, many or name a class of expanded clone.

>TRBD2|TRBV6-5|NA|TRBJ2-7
CASTGGTSYEQYF
TGTGCCAGCACCGGGGGGACCTCCTACGAGCAGTACTTC
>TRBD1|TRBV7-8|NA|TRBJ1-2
CASRPTTGTYGYTF
TGTGCCAGCAGACCGACGACAGGGACCTATGGCTACACCTTC
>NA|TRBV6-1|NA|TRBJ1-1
CASSEAVGLEGDTEAFF
TGTGCCAGCAGTGAAGCGGTCGGATTAGAGGGGGACACTGAAGCTTTCTTT
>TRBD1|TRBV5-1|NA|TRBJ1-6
CASSVTGTGGRSPLHF
TGCGCCAGCAGCGTTACCGGGACAGGGGGCAGGTCACCCCTCCACTTT
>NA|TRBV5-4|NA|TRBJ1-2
CASSFTVRNDYGYTF
TGTGCCAGCAGCTTTACAGTTCGGAATGACTATGGCTACACCTTC
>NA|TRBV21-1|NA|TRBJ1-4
CASSTTGGSATNEKLFF
TGTGCCAGCAGCACCACAGGGGGCTCTGCAACTAATGAAAAACTGTTTTTT
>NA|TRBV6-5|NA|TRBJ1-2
CASSHDLGEAYTF
TGTGCCAGCAGCCACGACCTGGGGGAGGCCTACACCTTC
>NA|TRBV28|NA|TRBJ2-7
CASSSPVGSYEQYF
TGTGCCAGCAGTTCCCCAGTCGGGTCCTACGAGCAGTACTTC
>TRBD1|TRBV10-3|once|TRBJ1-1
CAISGTGGNTEAFF
TGTGCCATCTCCGGGACAGGGGGAAACACTGAAGCTTTCTTT
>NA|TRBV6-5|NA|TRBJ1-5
CASTSNPGSGQPQHF
TGTGCCAGCACTTCCAACCCGGGGTCGGGTCAGCCCCAGCATTTT
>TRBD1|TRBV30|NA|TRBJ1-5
CAWSVSGGRYQPQHF
TGTGCCTGGAGTGTTTCAGGGGGCAGATATCAGCCCCAGCATTTT
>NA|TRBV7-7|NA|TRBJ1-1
CASSPSSGTEAFF
TGTGCTAGCAGCCCATCGTCGGGGACTGAAGCTTTCTTT
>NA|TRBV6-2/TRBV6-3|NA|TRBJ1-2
CASSYPSVEKAGATYYGYTF
TGTGCCAGCAGTTACCCCTCCGTCGAGAAGGCAGGGGCGACCTACTATGGCTATACCTTC
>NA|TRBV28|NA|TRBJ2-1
CASSSPGHEQFF
TGTGCCAGCAGTTCCCCAGGGCATGAGCAGTTCTTC
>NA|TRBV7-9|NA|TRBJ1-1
CATKEWGDTEAFF
TGTGCCACCAAAGAATGGGGGGACACTGAAGCTTTCTTT
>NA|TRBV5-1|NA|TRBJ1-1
CASSLGGRETEAFF
TGCGCCAGCAGCTTGGGGGGGCGCGAAACTGAAGCTTTCTTT
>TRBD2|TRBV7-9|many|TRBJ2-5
CASSDPGLAGGSQETQYF
TGTGCCAGCAGTGACCCCGGGCTAGCGGGGGGGAGTCAAGAGACCCAGTACTTC
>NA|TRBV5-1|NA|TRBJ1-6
CASSSTGFSYNSPLHF
TGCGCCAGCAGCTCTACAGGATTCTCCTATAATTCACCCCTCCACTTT
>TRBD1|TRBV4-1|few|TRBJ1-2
CASSQVAGTGVYGYTF
TGCGCCAGCAGCCAAGTTGCTGGGACAGGGGTTTATGGCTACACCTTC
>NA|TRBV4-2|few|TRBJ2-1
CASSQGEGGGAYNEQFF
TGTGCCAGCAGCCAAGGGGAAGGAGGAGGCGCCTACAATGAGCAGTTCTTC
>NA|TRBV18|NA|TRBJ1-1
CASSPPAGVGEAFF
TGTGCCAGCTCACCACCTGCGGGGGTCGGGGAAGCTTTCTTT
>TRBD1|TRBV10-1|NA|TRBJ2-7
CASSPLTGGGEQYF
TGCGCCAGCAGTCCTTTAACAGGGGGCGGCGAGCAGTACTTC
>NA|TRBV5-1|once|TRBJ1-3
CASSMGSSSGNTIYF
TGCGCCAGCAGCATGGGCTCCAGCTCTGGAAACACCATATATTTT
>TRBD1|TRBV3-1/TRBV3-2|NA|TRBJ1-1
CASSPWDRGTAEAFF
TGTGCCAGCAGCCCCTGGGACAGAGGAACAGCTGAAGCTTTCTTT
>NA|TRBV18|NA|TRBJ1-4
CASSMDYSNEKLFF
TGTGCCAGCTCGATGGACTATTCTAATGAAAAACTGTTTTTT
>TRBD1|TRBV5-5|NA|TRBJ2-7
CASSFGTGGDEQYF
TGTGCCAGCAGCTTCGGGACAGGGGGCGACGAGCAGTACTTC
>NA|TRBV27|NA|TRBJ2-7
CASSFTVLRTLEQYF
TGTGCCAGCAGTTTTACGGTCCTGCGAACGCTCGAGCAGTACTTC
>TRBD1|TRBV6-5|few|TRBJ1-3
CASSRQGDSGNTIYF
TGTGCCAGCAGTCGACAGGGGGACTCTGGAAACACCATATATTTT
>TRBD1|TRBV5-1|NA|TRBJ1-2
CASSLDGTGDGYTF
TGCGCCAGCAGCTTGGACGGGACAGGGGACGGCTACACCTTC
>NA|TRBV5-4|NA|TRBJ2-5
CASSLGSGGAETQYF
TGTGCCAGCAGCTTGGGCTCGGGGGGCGCGGAGACCCAGTACTTC
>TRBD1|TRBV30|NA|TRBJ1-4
CAWRLQGGNEKLFF
TGTGCCTGGAGGCTACAGGGGGGGAATGAAAAACTGTTTTTT
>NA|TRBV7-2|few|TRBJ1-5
CASSFHGAAGNQPQHF
TGTGCCAGCAGCTTCCATGGGGCGGCAGGCAATCAGCCCCAGCATTTT
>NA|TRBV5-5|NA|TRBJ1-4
CASSLTNSNLLFF
TGTGCCAGCAGCTTGACCAACTCCAATCTTCTGTTTTTT
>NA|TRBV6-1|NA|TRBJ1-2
CASSIQEGYGYTF
TGTGCCAGCAGTATCCAGGAGGGGTATGGCTACACCTTC
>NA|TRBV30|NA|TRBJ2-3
CAWSSPLGISGADTQYF
TGTGCCTGGAGTTCACCCCTCGGGATCTCGGGCGCAGATACGCAGTATTTT
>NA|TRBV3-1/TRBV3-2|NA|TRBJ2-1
CASSRLGGYNEQFF
TGTGCCAGCAGCCGGTTAGGGGGCTACAATGAGCAGTTCTTC
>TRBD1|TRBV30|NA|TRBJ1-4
CAWRAMDRGRRKGEKLFF
TGTGCCTGGAGGGCAATGGACAGGGGAAGGAGAAAGGGGGAAAAACTGTTTTTT